This passage covers 27 T cell receptor beta chains from one sample sequenced in a study of cytomegalovirus exposure and HLA in healthy donors. 13 Jbeta primers and 60 Vbeta primers were used for the PCR. Sequenced by immunoSEQ multiplex PCR; TCRdb stores in-frame clones only, minus some. The table lists under 200,000 clones, approximately 81% of them singletons, with 1.9% in the top ten. The sequenced sample was PBMCs. These TCRs come from a man younger than 30 in good health and CMV-seronegative.

The CDR3 nucleotides read TGTGCCAGCAGTCCGGGGAGGGATGGCAATCAGCCCCAGCATTTT. Its protein is CASSPGRDGNQPQHF. V gene TRBV6-6 combines with J gene TRBJ1-5; D call uncertain. CDR1 and CDR2 from the germline V gene are MNHNY and SVGAGI (reference sequence). Trimming pared 5 bases from V and 2 bases from J, leaving 13 bases between. This CDR3 comprises 15 residues.

The chain has TRBV7-9 and TRBJ1-4; no clear D gene. There are 14 residues in the CDR3. In germline, CDR1 is SEHNR, CDR2 FQNEAQ (reference sequence). The V end lost 3 bases, the J end lost 10 bases, and 15 bases lay between the germline ends. CDR3 in amino acids: CASSFGGSPGKLFF. In nucleotides, the CDR3 is TGTGCCAGCAGCTTCGGCGGCAGCCCGGGAAAACTGTTTTTT. The variable domain in full, completed from reference TRBV7-9 and TRBJ1-4, reads DTGVSQNPRHKITKRGQNVTFRCDPISEHNRLYWYRQTLGQGPEFLTYFQNEAQLEKSRLLSDRFSAERPKGSFSTLEIQRTEQGDSAMYLCASSFGGSPGKLFFGSGTQLSVL.

The chain links TRBV6-5 to TRBJ1-2; the D is unclear. V lost 4 bases and J 4 bases, leaving 13 bases between the germline ends. Germline CDR1 is MNHEY and CDR2 is SVGAGI. The CDR3 runs 14 residues. The CDR3 DNA follows: TGTGCCAGCAGTTCCCCCTCGAGAGGCTATGGCTACACCTTC. It codes for CASSSPSRGYGYTF.

The chain recombines TRBV7-9 with TRBJ2-7, with TRBD2 identical over 7 bases. V was pared by 1 base and J by 3 bases, with 3 bases of the junction left unmatched. From germline, CDR1 is SEHNR and CDR2 FQNEAQ (reference sequence). The length of the CDR3 is 14 residues. The CDR3 spells CASSLEGRGYEQYF. The CDR3 DNA sequence: TGTGCCAGCAGCTTAGAAGGGAGGGGCTACGAGCAGTACTTC.

The chain carries TRBV28 and TRBJ1-4; 7 bases fit TRBD1. Losses at the gene ends were 6 bases for V and 7 bases for J; bases not matched to a gene: 11. This CDR3 region has 15 residues. Germline CDR1 reads MDHEN; CDR2 reads SYDVKM. The CDR3 DNA is TGTGCCAGCAGCCCAGACAGGGTTTTTAGTGAAAAACTGTTTTTT. It is translated as CASSPDRVFSEKLFF. The complete variable domain, with remaining parts taken from reference TRBV28 and TRBJ1-4, reads DVKVTQSSRYLVKRTGEKVFLECVQDMDHENMFWYRQDPGLGLRLIYFSYDVKMKEKGDIPEGYSVSREKKERFSLILESASTNQTSMYLCASSPDRVFSEKLFFGSGTQLSVL.

The CDR3 is CASRVRTGGSEQFF. The CDR3 DNA follows: TGTGCCAGTAGGGTCCGGACAGGGGGTAGTGAGCAGTTCTTC. The chain joins TRBV19 to TRBJ2-1; 10 bases are shared with TRBD1. Per germline, CDR1 LNHDA and CDR2 SQIVND (reference sequence). J lost 9 bases, V lost 6 bases, and 8 bases had no gene match. CDR3 size: 14 residues.

This clone has more than one count but fewer than ten. The chain combines TRBV6-5 with TRBJ2-6, with D possibly matching TRBD2 (6 bases). Trimming pared 2 bases from V and 3 bases from J, leaving 11 bases between. The CDR3 has 16 amino acids. CDR1 is MNHEY, CDR2 SVGAGI, per germline. CDR3 amino acids: CASSYRGGDGANVLTF. The CDR3 DNA follows: TGTGCCAGCAGTTACAGGGGAGGAGATGGGGCCAACGTCCTGACTTTC.

The genes are TRBV5-8 and TRBJ1-2; D may be TRBD1 (5 bases). The V gene lost 5 bases and the J gene lost 4 bases, with 9 bases spanning the gap. The CDR3 is 12 residues long. The germline V gene has CDR1 SGHTS and CDR2 YDEGEE. The CDR3 is CASSYDSYGYTF. In DNA, the CDR3 is TGTGCCAGCAGTTATGACAGCTATGGCTACACCTTC.

The rearrangement joins TRBV6-5 to TRBJ1-1, with TRBD1 matching over 12 bases. The trim removed 5 bases at V and 11 bases at J, leaving 9 bases unmatched. This CDR3 contains 14 residues. Germline-derived CDR1 and CDR2 are MNHEY and SVGAGI. The CDR3 protein is CASSRTGTGGWAFF. The CDR3 DNA follows: TGTGCCAGCAGTCGGACTGGGACAGGGGGCTGGGCTTTCTTT.

A word on this clone: One end of the junction varies from germline; a read error may be responsible. The chain has TRBV6-5 and TRBJ2-7; 8 nucleotides align to TRBD2. CDR3 size: 14 residues. Germline V lookup: CDR1 MNHEY, CDR2 SVGAGI. The CDR3 spells CASMRGASSYKQYF. DNA of the CDR3: TGTGCCAGCATGCGGGGGGCCAGCTCCTACAAGCAGTACTTC.

The V call is TRBV27, the J call TRBJ2-7; TRBD1 matches at 8 bases. The CDR3 spans 14 residues. Trimming took 2 bases from V and 3 from J; bases not matched to a gene: 3. Per germline, CDR1 MNHEY and CDR2 SMNVEV (reference sequence). This CDR3 reads CASSLRGQGYEQYF. The CDR3, as DNA: TGTGCCAGCAGTTTACGCGGACAGGGCTACGAGCAGTACTTC.

The J gene is TRBJ2-7, the V gene TRBV28; the match to TRBD2 covers 8 bases. J was trimmed by 5 bases and V by 3 bases; bases with no gene match: 12. Germline V gene lookup returns CDR1 MDHEN and CDR2 SYDVKM. The CDR3 length is 16 residues. CDR3 coding DNA: TGTGCCAGCAGTTTGGGACTGGCGGGAGGAGTCCACGAGCAGTACTTC. Translating gives CASSLGLAGGVHEQYF.

The chain combines TRBV5-4 with TRBJ2-3; TRBD2 might be the D (6 bases). Germline V gives CDR1 SGHNT, CDR2 YYREEE (reference sequence). Trimming removed 0 bases at V and 5 bases at J, with 13 bases between. This CDR3 is built from 15 residues. The CDR3 spells CASSLGGEAGDTQYF. In nucleotides, the CDR3 is TGTGCCAGCAGCTTGGGGGGAGAAGCGGGAGATACGCAGTATTTT.

The chain has TRBV4-3 and TRBJ2-7; 8 nucleotides match TRBD2. Germline CDR1 and CDR2: LGHNA and YSLEER. V was clipped by 1 base and J by 0 bases; unmatched bases: 2. The CDR3 extends over 15 amino acids. The CDR3 DNA follows: TGCGCCAGCAGCCAAGCCAGCGGGAGCTCCTACGAGCAGTACTTC. Translation gives CASSQASGSSYEQYF.

This chain joins TRBV10-3 and TRBJ1-1; perhaps TRBD1 as D (6 bases). Germline CDR1 ENHRY, CDR2 SYGVKD. V lost 0 bases and J lost 4, with 12 bases in between. This CDR3 region has 15 residues. The CDR3 loop is CAISESNGRGTEAFF. As DNA, the CDR3 is TGTGCCATCAGTGAGTCAAATGGCAGGGGCACTGAAGCTTTCTTT.

This rearrangement joins TRBV4-2 to TRBJ1-2; 7 bases match TRBD1. Germline V gives CDR1 LGHNA, CDR2 YNFKEQ. With V trimmed by 2 bases and J by 3 bases, 6 bases remained unmatched. The CDR3 runs 15 residues. The CDR3 DNA is TGTGCCAGCAGCCAACACAGGGGACGAGACTATGGCTACACCTTC. Protein sequence: CASSQHRGRDYGYTF.

This sequence joins TRBV19 and TRBJ2-7; D perhaps matches TRBD2 (6 bases). CDR3 length: 16 residues. Trimming pared 3 bases from V and 2 bases from J, leaving 17 bases between. CDR1 is LNHDA, CDR2 SQIVND, per germline (reference sequence). DNA of the CDR3: TGTGCCAGTAGTATGGGAAATTACGGGAGCACCTACGAGCAGTACTTC. This codes for CASSMGNYGSTYEQYF. Full variable domain (remainder filled in from reference TRBV19 and TRBJ2-7): DGGITQSPKYLFRKEGQNVTLSCEQNLNHDAMYWYRQDPGQGLRLIYYSQIVNDFQKGDIAEGYSVSREKKESFPLTVTSAQKNPTAFYLCASSMGNYGSTYEQYFGPGTRLTVT.

This chain links TRBV27 with TRBJ1-4; 10 positions agree with TRBD1. V was pared by 6 bases and J by 8 bases, with 9 bases of the junction left unmatched. In germline, CDR1 is MNHEY, CDR2 SMNVEV (reference sequence). CDR3 size: 15 residues. CDR3 in DNA: TGTGCCAGCAGCCGAGGACAGGGGGGCCGGGAAAAACTGTTTTTT. It encodes CASSRGQGGREKLFF.

The chain uses TRBV14 and TRBJ2-7; unclear D gene. The length of the CDR3 is 13 residues. Germline CDR1 reads SGHDN; CDR2 reads FVKESK. Trimming shortened V by 0 bases and J by 2 bases, and 5 bases separated the two germline ends. The chain's CDR3 is CASSQERAYEQYF. CDR3 sequence (DNA): TGTGCCAGCAGCCAAGAACGGGCCTACGAGCAGTACTTC.

This sequence joins TRBV7-3 and TRBJ2-1; 7 positions agree with TRBD2. CDR1 SGHTA and CDR2 FQGTGA come from the germline V gene. J gave up 3 bases and V 2 bases, and 7 bases lay outside the gene matches. This CDR3 region has 16 residues. For the CDR3, the DNA is TGTGCCAGCAGCTTACAGGCCAGCGGGGACTACAATGAGCAGTTCTTC. It translates to CASSLQASGDYNEQFF.

V is TRBV7-6 and J is TRBJ1-4; possibly TRBD1 for D (5 bases). CDR1 is SGHVS and CDR2 is FNYEAQ in the germline V gene. Trimming removed 1 base at V and 5 bases at J, with 11 bases between. The CDR3 has 15 amino acids. The CDR3 region has the DNA TGTGCCAGCAGCTTAGGGACAAGTCAAAATGAAAAACTGTTTTTT. Translating it yields CASSLGTSQNEKLFF.

Only one count was recorded for this clone. Different DNA sequences within this sample yield the same CDR3. The chain has TRBV4-1 and TRBJ2-1; 9 bases line up with TRBD2. This CDR3 contains 16 residues. Per the germline V gene, CDR1 is MGHRA and CDR2 is YSYEKL. Germline trimming cut 0 bases from V and 7 bases from J; bases unmatched to any gene: 7. CDR3 bases: TGCGCCAGCAGCCAAGATCTTAGCGGGAGTGGGAATGAGCAGTTCTTC. Protein: CASSQDLSGSGNEQFF.

The chain recombines TRBV5-5 with TRBJ1-5; D remains unclear. V lost 1 base, J lost 3 bases, and 17 bases lay in between. The CDR3 is 17 residues long. Germline assignment: CDR1 SGHKS and CDR2 YYEKEE (reference sequence). CDR3 coding DNA: TGTGCCAGCAGCTTGAGAATGGGCAGGCCGGCCAATCAGCCCCAGCATTTT. Protein: CASSLRMGRPANQPQHF.

The V gene is TRBV30, the J gene TRBJ2-7; weak D call: TRBD2 (5 bases). Trimming stripped 4 bases from V and 7 bases from J, with 14 bases between. CDR1 and CDR2 from the germline V gene are GTSNPN and SVGIG (reference sequence). The CDR3 covers 12 residues. The CDR3 sequence: CAWTAVRGEQYF. For the CDR3, the DNA is TGTGCCTGGACAGCGGTCCGTGGTGAGCAGTACTTC.

This clone occurred once. The V and J genes are TRBV30 and TRBJ2-7, with a weak D call TRBD2 (6 bases). V was cut by 0 bases and J by 6 bases, with 9 bases left in between. The CDR3 contains 12 residues. Germline-derived CDR1 and CDR2 are GTSNPN and SVGIG (reference sequence). CDR3 DNA sequence: TGTGCCTGGAGTGTTGGGGGGAGCGAGCAGTACTTC. Translated: CAWSVGGSEQYF.

CDR3 loop: CASSFATGGNYGYTF. The CDR3 coding sequence is TGTGCCAGCAGTTTTGCGACAGGGGGTAACTATGGCTACACCTTC. The chain joins TRBV28 to TRBJ1-2, with 9 positions matching TRBD1. Trimming at V came to 3 bases and at J to 1 base, leaving 3 bases not matched to a gene. CDR3 length: 15 residues. Germline lookup yields CDR1 MDHEN and CDR2 SYDVKM.

This clone was detected a few times. V usage is TRBV30 and J usage is TRBJ1-3; D is unresolved. Germline-derived CDR1 and CDR2 are GTSNPN and SVGIG (reference sequence). The CDR3 sequence is 15 residues long. Between the trimmed V and J ends, which lost 0 bases and 2 bases, there was a span of 11 bases. The CDR3 sequence is CAWSVGGRPGNTIYF. In DNA, the CDR3 is TGTGCCTGGAGTGTTGGAGGGAGGCCTGGAAACACCATATATTTT. Based on the CDR3 plus reference TRBV30 and TRBJ1-3, the full variable domain is SQTIHQWPATLVQPVGSPLSLECTVEGTSNPNLYWYRQAAGRGLQLLFYSVGIGQISSEVPQNLSASRPQDRQFILSSKKLLLSDSGFYLCAWSVGGRPGNTIYFGEGSWLTVV.